This section outlines one TCR beta chain sequence together with its context. What this receptor recognizes is not known. Qualities for individual bases were not recorded, and no much larger clone is one base off. TCRbeta CDR3 regions were amplified from genomic DNA by means of the immunoSEQ Assay, a bias-controlled multiplex PCR. From the authors' description of their analysis: Nucleated cell counts per sample were estimated from amplification of reference gene primers within the assay. Sequence reads were collapsed and filtered to measure the absolute abundance of every unique TCRbeta CDR3 rearrangement. Productive Simpson clonality was computed per sample as the square root of Simpson's diversity index over productive rearrangements. Not all clones reach the TCRdb copy of this immuneACCESS table, which keeps in-frame sequences only. Checked studies attribute under half of the gap to unresolved V genes and leave the rest unexplained. D and trimming come from the DNA, and the V and J calls and clone size come from that table. The sample data list over 250,000 clones, and roughly four fifths of these were observed just once. In total, the top ten clones hold roughly 5.3% of the sample.

In the prospective study, participants were roughly 18 to 95 years old, resided in approximately 25 geographic areas of the United States, and were enrolled through a virtual design. In the prospective study, cohorts were assigned on the basis of participant-reported clinical history obtained from a screening survey and a study questionnaire. Exposed participants had been in contact, within 2 weeks of entering the study, with a person who had a PCR-confirmed or clinician-diagnosed case of COVID-19. In the prospective study, mobile phlebotomists collected whole blood, serum and a nasopharyngeal or oropharyngeal swab from each participant. Prospective study participants could optionally give additional blood draws and questionnaires over an approximately 2-month period. Prospective study blood samples were shipped either frozen or at room temperature before DNA extraction. The sample originates from a study of blood T cell repertoires in COVID-19 (dated by TCRdb to the early 2020s). Study-level background: Samples from collaborators originated in the United States, Italy and Spain and spanned both the acute and convalescent phases of COVID-19. The material from the prospective study consisted of cDNA or gDNA derived from T cells, B-cell-depleted T cells, or PBMCs. A freely available public database, intended as a resource for researchers studying the immune response to SARS-CoV-2, is where the repertoires were released. The samples were drawn from the first 160 participants of the ongoing ImmuneRACE study and from about 1,200 subjects provided by 6 global collaborators. The sample metadata nearly always contained a de-identified subject ID, COVID-19 status, age in years and sex. Deeply sampled blood TCRbeta repertoires from subjects exposed to, actively infected with, or recovered from COVID-19 were included in the dataset. Where HLA class I and class II types were available, the types were taken from metadata supplied by the sample provider, not from assay-based typing.

The germline V gene specifies SGHVS as CDR1 and FQNEAQ as CDR2. V lost 5 bases and J lost 6 bases, and the count of bases not matched to a germline gene is 5. From the cysteine through the phenylalanine, the CDR3 covers 13 amino acids. Solely the CDR3 DNA is kept, with 39 bases framed from the first base. Here is what the overall study found, with its caveats: Clinical and demographic metadata were provided uncurated, with the amount varying by source and participant.

The sequence joins TRBV7-8 to TRBJ1-1; a stretch of 8 junction bases matches TRBD1. Source material: PBMCs or T cells enriched from blood (not recorded which). The TCR was taken from a man aged 40-50 years who had been exposed to COVID-19. The CDR3: CASSVSTGAEAFF. The DNA is TGTGCCAGCAGCGTGTCGACAGGGGCTGAAGCTTTCTTT.